This record concerns one T cell receptor (beta chain) sequence. Its target is not known. These data originate in a study of blood T cells in healthy people across ages. Points from the study as a whole: In older individuals, TCR beta diversity per million T cells was lower, falling roughly linearly with age. The long-lived group displayed more naive CD4+ cells, plus higher diversity, than the aged donors did. Total diversity from one million sequenced T cells was likely underestimated.

Germline V CDR1 and CDR2: SGHAT, FQNNGV. The ends lost 0 bases at V and 16 bases at J; junction bases unmatched: 8. This CDR3 comprises 13 residues. A second roughly 6 to 11 cycle PCR used barcoded and J-beta primers. Each TCR beta cDNA got a 12-nucleotide random molecular identifier. TCRdb re-derived calls from the 5' RACE reads in MiXCR, one entry per CDR3 protein. Found here are under 800,000 distinct CDR3 sequences, roughly 21% of them singletons; the top ten hold roughly 3.9%. The V gene is TRBV11-2, the J gene TRBJ1-4, with 7 bases matching TRBD1. Material for sequencing was blood. The sequence came from a man in his sixties or seventies in good health. CDR3 coding DNA: TGTGCCAGCAGCTTAGACCTAAAAACAGGGGAGTTTTTT. It yields the protein CASSLDLKTGEFF.